Listed here are 22 T cell receptor beta chains from one sample, sequenced in a study of control samples from healthy donors and cancer patients. TCRdb's copy holds only in-frame clones and misses some; the assay was immunoSEQ multiplex PCR. In the table there are around 76,000 clones, roughly 94% of which are singletons. Sequencing input: blood. The source of these receptors is a woman in her thirties or forties in good health.

The rearrangement uses TRBV27 and TRBJ1-1; 10 bases map to TRBD1. V was pared by 6 bases and J by 9 bases, with 1 base of the junction left unmatched. The CDR3 totals 11 residues. CDR1 and CDR2 (germline): MNHEY, SMNVEV (reference sequence). The CDR3 loop reads CASRGQGQAFF. The CDR3 nucleotides read TGTGCCAGCAGGGGACAGGGGCAAGCTTTCTTT.

V usage is TRBV28 and J usage is TRBJ1-2, with D unclear. The CDR3 has 13 amino acids. The V and J ends lost 8 bases and 1 base respectively, with 11 bases between them. The V gene's germline CDR1 is MDHEN and CDR2 SYDVKM. The CDR3 protein is CASLNPNNYGYTF. Written as DNA, the CDR3 is TGTGCCAGCCTTAACCCAAATAACTATGGCTACACCTTC.

J is TRBJ2-5 and V is TRBV29-1, with D perhaps matching TRBD1 (5 bases). The germline V gene has CDR1 SQVTM and CDR2 ANQGSEA. V shed 4 bases and J shed 0 bases, with 6 bases lying between them. This CDR3 is 12 amino acids long. The CDR3: CSVVRDQETQYF. The CDR3 region has the DNA TGCAGCGTTGTCAGGGACCAAGAGACCCAGTACTTC.

The J gene is TRBJ2-7, the V gene TRBV6-5; 10 bases fit TRBD2. Unmatched junction bases numbered 4, after V lost 0 bases and J lost 5 bases. CDR1 is MNHEY, CDR2 SVGAGI, per germline. The CDR3 is made up of 15 amino acids. CDR3 loop: CASSYSASGGNEQYF. The CDR3 bases are TGTGCCAGCAGTTACTCGGCTAGCGGGGGTAACGAGCAGTACTTC.

This chain links TRBV2 with TRBJ2-7; no reliable D call. CDR3 size: 11 residues. With 3 bases removed from V and 6 bases from J, the gap between germline ends came to 6 bases. Germline-derived CDR1 and CDR2 are SNHLY and FYNNEI. The CDR3 DNA is TGTGCCAGCAGTGAGTCCGCCGAGCAGTACTTC. Translating it yields CASSESAEQYF.

V usage is TRBV29-1 and J usage is TRBJ1-2, with D tentatively TRBD1 (5 bases). The CDR3 extends over 13 amino acids. Germline CDR1 SQVTM, CDR2 ANQGSEA. Trimming removed 6 bases at V and 14 bases at J, with 25 bases between. The CDR3 sequence: CSVETGTGLCCTF. The CDR3 DNA is TGCAGCGTCGAGACCGGGACGGGTCTATGTTGTACCTTC.

This clone was observed a single time. The chain carries TRBV24-1 and TRBJ2-1; possible D gene TRBD1, 6 bases. The CDR3 totals 13 residues. Per germline, CDR1 KGHDR and CDR2 SFDVKD. Trimming left V 3 bases short and J 9 bases short, with 11 bases between. The CDR3 here is CATSDKGGGEQFF. The CDR3 region has the DNA TGTGCCACCAGTGATAAAGGGGGTGGTGAGCAGTTCTTC.

The chain links TRBV4-2 to TRBJ2-3, with TRBD2 matching over 7 bases. CDR3 length: 17 residues. V gave up 0 bases and J gave up 7 bases; unmatched junction bases: 13. The germline V gene encodes CDR1 LGHNA and CDR2 YNFKEQ. The CDR3 protein is CASSQDPAGTMRNTQYF. CDR3 bases: TGTGCCAGCAGCCAAGATCCAGCCGGGACTATGCGGAATACGCAGTATTTT.

V usage is TRBV9 and J usage is TRBJ1-5, with TRBD1 identical over 8 bases. Germline-derived CDR1 and CDR2 are SGDLS and YYNGEE. This CDR3 has 14 amino acids. Losses at the gene ends were 3 bases for V and 5 bases for J; bases not matched to a gene: 4. The CDR3 loop reads CASSGTGLDQPQHF. The CDR3 DNA follows: TGTGCCAGCAGCGGGACAGGGTTAGATCAGCCCCAGCATTTT.

This clone was counted once. V is TRBV28 and J is TRBJ1-3; D call uncertain. Germline V gene data show CDR1 as MDHEN and CDR2 as SYDVKM. This CDR3 is 14 amino acids long. The V gene lost 3 bases and the J gene lost 3 bases, with 9 bases spanning the gap. CDR3 in amino acids: CASSFPGDGNTIYF. CDR3 bases: TGTGCCAGCAGTTTCCCGGGCGATGGAAACACCATATATTTT.

This clone was seen only a few times. The chain combines TRBV2 with TRBJ1-3, with 7 bases lining up with TRBD1. J was trimmed by 8 bases and V by 4 bases; bases with no gene match: 5. The CDR3 is 13 residues long. Germline loops: CDR1 SNHLY, CDR2 FYNNEI. The CDR3 coding sequence is TGTGCCAGCAGTGGCCAGGGGGTCGACACCATATATTTT. Encoded protein: CASSGQGVDTIYF.

V usage is TRBV5-1 and J usage is TRBJ1-2; unclear D gene. The germline gives CDR1 SGHRS, CDR2 YFSETQ. The CDR3 length is 12 residues. Trimming left V 5 bases short and J 6 bases short, with 11 bases between. CDR3 residues: CASSGGWDGYTF. The CDR3 DNA reads as TGCGCCAGCAGTGGTGGTTGGGATGGCTACACCTTC.

The rearrangement links TRBV30 to TRBJ2-4; possibly TRBD1 for D (6 bases). Germline V CDR1 and CDR2: GTSNPN, SVGIG (reference sequence). This CDR3 is 14 amino acids long. The V gene lost 1 base and the J gene lost 3 bases, with 10 bases spanning the gap. As DNA, the CDR3 is TGTGCCTGGAGTGCCCGGGACATCAAAAACATTCAGTACTTC. Protein product: CAWSARDIKNIQYF.

The gene calls are TRBV29-1 and TRBJ1-3; no firm D call. V dropped 7 bases and J dropped 1 base, with 17 bases sitting between them. Germline V lookup: CDR1 SQVTM, CDR2 ANQGSEA. The CDR3 has 15 residues. CDR3 sequence (DNA): TGCAGCGGTAGGACGCACCCTGAGTCTGGAAACACCATATATTTT. It specifies CSGRTHPESGNTIYF.

The chain has TRBV10-1 and TRBJ1-6; D is ambiguous. Deletions cut 6 bases from V and 11 bases from J, with 11 bases between. The CDR3 totals 12 residues. From germline, CDR1 is WNHNN and CDR2 SYGVQD (reference sequence). The CDR3: CASSPGPPPLHF. Written as DNA, the CDR3 is TGCGCCAGCAGCCCGGGCCCGCCACCCCTCCACTTT.

This rearrangement joins TRBV28 to TRBJ1-6; D perhaps matches TRBD1 (6 bases). V lost 2 bases and J 5 bases, leaving 10 bases between the germline ends. CDR3 size: 15 residues. The V gene's germline CDR1 is MDHEN and CDR2 SYDVKM. The DNA for the CDR3 is TGTGCCAGCAGTTTAGGGGGGGCGGATAATTCACCCCTCCACTTT. It is translated as CASSLGGADNSPLHF.

The rearrangement links TRBV6-5 to TRBJ2-7; D may be TRBD2 (6 bases). V was pared by 4 bases and J by 3 bases, with 16 bases between. CDR1 and CDR2 (germline): MNHEY, SVGAGI. The CDR3 contains 15 residues. CDR3 loop: CASSSLLGGLYEQYF. CDR3 nucleotide sequence: TGTGCCAGCAGTTCCCTCCTTGGAGGGCTCTACGAGCAGTACTTC.

The chain has TRBV28 and TRBJ1-6; 7 bases align to TRBD1. CDR1 is MDHEN, CDR2 SYDVKM, per germline. CDR3 length: 13 residues. V was clipped by 11 bases and J by 5 bases; unmatched bases: 6. In DNA, the CDR3 is TGTGCCGCCGGGACAGAAAATAATTCACCCCTCCACTTT. This gives the protein CAAGTENNSPLHF.

The V and J genes are TRBV7-6 and TRBJ1-1; perhaps TRBD1 as D (6 bases). The CDR3 covers 19 residues. Germline CDR1 reads SGHVS; CDR2 reads FNYEAQ. V gave up 6 bases and J gave up 4 bases, with 30 bases separating them. The CDR3 loop reads CASSSGRGRGRLQGTEAFF. Here the CDR3 DNA reads TGTGCCAGCAGTTCCGGCCGGGGGCGCGGTAGATTACAGGGCACTGAAGCTTTCTTT. Filled out from reference TRBV7-6 and TRBJ1-1, the complete variable domain reads GAGVSQSPRYKVTKRGQDVALRCDPISGHVSLYWYRQALGQGPEFLTYFNYEAQQDKSGLPNDRFSAERPEGSISTLTIQRTEQRDSAMYRCASSSGRGRGRLQGTEAFFGQGTRLTVV.

Details on this clone: This sample includes further DNA sequences coding for the same CDR3. This chain connects TRBV6-5 to TRBJ1-1, with D unclear. This CDR3 spans 13 amino acids. Germline CDR1 and CDR2: MNHEY and SVGAGI. The germline V and J ends were trimmed by 6 bases and 1 base, with 9 bases remaining between them. This CDR3 is CASRRTQNTEAFF. The DNA of the CDR3 is TGTGCCAGCAGACGAACACAGAACACTGAAGCTTTCTTT.

This clone was observed once. The chain recombines TRBV7-9 with TRBJ2-5; 7 bases align to TRBD2. V lost 6 bases to trimming and J lost 1 base; unmatched junction nucleotides: 2. The CDR3 totals 13 residues. Per the germline V gene, CDR1 is SEHNR and CDR2 is FQNEAQ (reference sequence). The CDR3 region has the DNA TGTGCCAGCAGTCCGGGGGGCCAAGAGACCCAGTACTTC. It encodes CASSPGGQETQYF.

This clone was picked up one time. The chain is built from TRBV2 and TRBJ2-4; a possible D gene is TRBD2 (7 bases). CDR3 size: 16 residues. In germline, CDR1 is SNHLY, CDR2 FYNNEI. Trimming stripped 2 bases from V and 2 bases from J, with 13 bases between. The CDR3 DNA follows: TGTGCCAGCAGTGAAACGGGGGGCCTATCCAAAAACATTCAGTACTTC. Residues: CASSETGGLSKNIQYF.